One sample yielded the 22 T cell receptor beta chains listed below, sequenced in a study of breast tumors, draining lymph nodes, adjacent tissues. Samples came from axillary lymph nodes draining the breast cancer. TCRdb used MiXCR to reprocess the multiplex PCR reads, holding one entry per CDR3 protein. The table lists about 110,000 distinct CDR3 sequences, about 30% of them singletons. Material for sequencing was axillary lymph node tissue. The receptors here all came from a female donor with breast cancer. Some clones in this sample may be carry-over from other donors' samples.

This clonotype was seen repeatedly, ten times or more. The chain combines TRBV28 with TRBJ1-2; no firm D call. This CDR3 spans 14 amino acids. Germline V CDR1 and CDR2: MDHEN, SYDVKM. Trimming cost V 2 bases and J 4 bases, with 11 bases left between them. CDR3 DNA: TGTGCCAGCAGTTTAGTCAGGACGGGCTATGGCTACACCTTC. It specifies CASSLVRTGYGYTF.

This clonotype appeared many times. This rearrangement joins TRBV20-1 to TRBJ1-5, with D possibly TRBD1 on 5 matching bases. The germline V and J ends were trimmed by 3 bases and 1 base, with 22 bases remaining between them. From germline, CDR1 is DFQATT and CDR2 SNEGSKA (reference sequence). This CDR3 contains 18 residues. The CDR3: CSARRTPKGESSNQPQHF. In DNA, the CDR3 is TGCAGTGCTAGGAGGACACCCAAAGGGGAAAGCAGCAATCAGCCCCAGCATTTT.

This clonotype was seen at least ten times. J is TRBJ2-1 and V is TRBV2; TRBD2 aligns across 10 bases. CDR1 and CDR2 from the germline V gene are SNHLY and FYNNEI. The length of the CDR3 is 17 residues. Trimming removed 6 bases from V and 0 bases from J; junction bases left unmatched: 8. The CDR3 spells CASSRLAGVSSYNEQFF. The CDR3, as DNA: TGTGCCAGCAGCCGCCTAGCGGGGGTTTCCTCCTACAATGAGCAGTTCTTC.

This clonotype was detected many times. The chain carries TRBV20-1 and TRBJ1-2; D is uncertain. Germline-derived CDR1 and CDR2 are DFQATT and SNEGSKA (reference sequence). The CDR3 length is 12 residues. Trimming pared 6 bases from V and 8 bases from J, leaving 16 bases between. The DNA of the CDR3 is TGCAGTGCGGGGTCGGCAGTTGAAGGCTACACCTTC. Its translation: CSAGSAVEGYTF.

The chain combines TRBV20-1 with TRBJ2-6, with D unresolved. Germline V CDR1 and CDR2: DFQATT, SNEGSKA (reference sequence). V shed 5 bases and J shed 3 bases, with 5 bases lying between them. The CDR3 length is 12 residues. The CDR3 is CSAYDGANVLTF. CDR3 sequence (DNA): TGCAGTGCTTACGATGGGGCCAACGTCCTGACTTTC.

This clonotype was seen at least ten times. The CDR3 nucleotides read TGTGCCAGCAGCCCCGACCGGGACAGTTCCTACGAGCAGTACTTC. It codes for CASSPDRDSSYEQYF. V usage is TRBV7-2 and J usage is TRBJ2-7; 7 bases match TRBD1. The length of the CDR3 is 15 residues. Trimming took 5 bases from V and 1 from J; bases not matched to a gene: 8. The germline V gene encodes CDR1 SGHTA and CDR2 FQGNSA.

The sample holds many counts of this clonotype. The rearrangement uses TRBV29-1 and TRBJ1-2, with unresolved D. V lost 1 base and J 9 bases, leaving 12 bases between the germline ends. The CDR3 runs to 12 residues. Germline CDR1 and CDR2: SQVTM and ANQGSEA. The CDR3: CSVEGDGASYTF. DNA for the CDR3: TGCAGCGTTGAAGGGGATGGCGCTAGCTACACCTTC. The complete variable domain, with remaining parts taken from reference TRBV29-1 and TRBJ1-2, reads SAVISQKPSRDICQRGTSLTIQCQVDSQVTMMFWYRQQPGQSLTLIATANQGSEATYESGFVIDKFPISRPNLTFSTLTVSNMSPEDSSIYLCSVEGDGASYTFGSGTRLTVV.

This clonotype has at least ten counts. The V gene is TRBV10-3, the J gene TRBJ1-2; D uncertain. V lost 0 bases, J lost 0 bases, and 8 bases lay in between. The germline V gene has CDR1 ENHRY and CDR2 SYGVKD. The CDR3 sequence is 15 residues long. The CDR3 region is CAISESGTSNYGYTF. Here the CDR3 DNA reads TGTGCCATCAGTGAGTCTGGCACTTCTAACTATGGCTACACCTTC.

This clonotype came up many times. A much larger clonotype is one base distant, so this may be a read error. The CDR3 DNA follows: TGCAGTGCCCGGGACAGGGACTCCTACGCGCAGTACTTC. Translating gives CSARDRDSYAQYF. J is TRBJ2-7 and V is TRBV20-1, with 9 nucleotides matching TRBD1. Germline CDR1 DFQATT, CDR2 SNEGSKA (reference sequence). The CDR3 is made up of 13 amino acids.

This clonotype was counted many times. The chain recombines TRBV10-3 with TRBJ2-6; no clear D gene. Trimming left V 0 bases short and J 0 bases short, with 3 bases between. CDR1 and CDR2 from the germline V gene are ENHRY and SYGVKD. The CDR3 is 15 amino acids. For the CDR3, the DNA is TGTGCCATCAGTGAGTCAGGCTCTGGGGCCAACGTCCTGACTTTC. It encodes CAISESGSGANVLTF.

J is TRBJ2-3 and V is TRBV3-1; D perhaps matches TRBD2 (7 bases). CDR1 is LGHDT, CDR2 YNNKEL, per germline (reference sequence). This CDR3 contains 14 residues. Trimming cost V 2 bases and J 8 bases, with 14 bases left between them. The CDR3 loop is CASSQWRGEGTQYF. Written as DNA, the CDR3 is TGTGCCAGCAGCCAATGGAGGGGGGAGGGTACGCAGTATTTT.

This clonotype was observed at least ten times. This chain joins TRBV6-1 and TRBJ2-7; D gene ambiguous. CDR3 size: 13 residues. V lost 6 bases and J lost 0, with 9 bases in between. The germline CDR1 and CDR2 sequences are MNHNS and SASEGT. DNA for the CDR3: TGTGCCAGCAGGACGTCGAGCTCCTACGAGCAGTACTTC. Its protein product is CASRTSSSYEQYF.

Of note for this clonotype: Because the CDR3 is missing its conserved closing phenylalanine or tryptophan, this is likely a read error. It is unclear where the CDR3 begins or ends on the DNA, so no DNA is shown, and the CDR3 is as TCRdb lists it. CDR3 in amino acids: CSVERASGEDIDSFS. This chain connects TRBV29-1 to TRBJ2-1; the table's D call, TRBD2, has no DNA check behind it. Germline assignment: CDR1 SQVTM and CDR2 ANQGSEA. Inclusive of both ends, the CDR3 amounts to 15 amino acids.

Concerning this clonotype itself: One end of the junction does not line up with germline, which may come from a read error. This sequence joins TRBV5-1 and TRBJ2-3; D ambiguous. This CDR3 region has 13 residues. The V gene's germline CDR1 is SGHRS and CDR2 YFSETQ. The CDR3 nucleotides are TGCGCCAGCAGCGTGGGGTTAACAGATACCCAGTATTTT. It encodes CASSVGLTDTQYF.

This chain joins TRBV14 and TRBJ1-4; TRBD1 aligns across 7 bases. The germline V gene encodes CDR1 SGHDN and CDR2 FVKESK. V shed 1 base and J 8 bases; nucleotides not matched to a gene: 4. The length of the CDR3 is 14 residues. The CDR3 DNA is TGTGCCAGCAGCCAAGGCGCAGGGGGGGAAAAACTGTTTTTT. It encodes CASSQGAGGEKLFF.

This clonotype was recorded a few times. The chain recombines TRBV5-1 with TRBJ1-1; perhaps TRBD1 as D (6 bases). The CDR3 extends over 16 amino acids. The ends were cut back, 4 bases at V and 3 bases at J, with 19 bases in the middle. The germline gives CDR1 SGHRS, CDR2 YFSETQ. The CDR3 here is CASSLSMYQGHTEAFF. The CDR3 nucleotides read TGCGCCAGCAGCCTGTCCATGTATCAGGGGCACACTGAAGCTTTCTTT.

This clonotype has a count of ten or more. The rearrangement uses TRBV7-8 and TRBJ1-2; D is perhaps TRBD1 (5 bases). The germline CDR1 and CDR2 sequences are SGHVS and FQNEAQ. The CDR3 sequence is 13 residues long. The V end was cut by 4 bases, the J end by 5 bases, with 11 bases between. The CDR3 sequence is CASSSGTAYGYTF. In nucleotides, the CDR3 is TGTGCCAGCAGCTCCGGGACGGCTTATGGCTACACCTTC.

To note about this clonotype: The junction departs from germline at one end; a sequencing error may be responsible. V and J are TRBV7-2 and TRBJ1-2; D ambiguous. The CDR3 is made up of 14 amino acids. CDR1 is SGHTA, CDR2 FQGNSA, per germline. The CDR3 DNA sequence: TGTGCCAGCCGCTTGGAGCGGGGTGGGGATGGCTACACCTTC. Amino acids: CASRLERGGDGYTF.

V is TRBV5-4 and J is TRBJ1-4; D is undetermined. The germline gives CDR1 SGHNT, CDR2 YYREEE (reference sequence). Trimming removed 0 bases at V and 7 bases at J, with 16 bases between. The CDR3 sequence is 16 residues long. The CDR3 coding sequence is TGTGCCAGCAGCTTGGTCCTAGCGGGAATTGTTGAAAAACTGTTTTTT. Translation: CASSLVLAGIVEKLFF.

The rearrangement joins TRBV7-3 to TRBJ2-3; unclear D gene. V lost 1 base to trimming and J lost 5 bases, with 7 bases between them. The CDR3 has 13 amino acids. The V gene's germline CDR1 is SGHTA and CDR2 FQGTGA. The CDR3 spells CASSLMAEDTQYF. The CDR3 DNA sequence: TGTGCCAGCAGCTTAATGGCGGAAGATACGCAGTATTTT.

On this clonotype itself: An end of the junction differs from the germline gene, which may be a read error. The rearrangement links TRBV20-1 to TRBJ1-6, with D hard to call. Per germline, CDR1 DFQATT and CDR2 SNEGSKA (reference sequence). The CDR3 runs 15 residues. The CDR3 sequence: CSARVSGASNPPLRF. The CDR3 coding sequence is TGCAGTGCTAGAGTCTCAGGAGCAAGTAATCCACCCCTCCGCTTT.

This chain connects TRBV9 to TRBJ2-3, with D possibly matching TRBD2 (6 bases). V was shortened by 2 bases and J by 2 bases, with 27 bases between the two germline ends. The CDR3 has 20 amino acids. The germline V gene encodes CDR1 SGDLS and CDR2 YYNGEE. The CDR3 reads CASSVVGGAPTKGNTDTQYF. The CDR3 DNA follows: TGTGCCAGCAGCGTGGTAGGAGGGGCGCCAACGAAGGGAAACACAGATACGCAGTATTTT. The full variable domain, rest sourced from reference TRBV9 and TRBJ2-3, is DSGVTQTPKHLITATGQRVTLRCSPRSGDLSVYWYQQSLDQGLQFLIQYYNGEERAKGNILERFSAQQFPDLHSELNLSSLELGDSALYFCASSVVGGAPTKGNTDTQYFGPGTRLTVL.